The T cell receptor (beta chain) under discussion was sequenced for a study of CD8 T cells in Susac syndrome. RNA totalling roughly 0.5 to 1 ug underwent reverse transcription with random hexamers. It was immunoSEQ multiplex PCR that amplified TCR beta CDR3 across 54 Vbeta and 13 Jbeta. In TCRdb, the immunoSEQ multiplex PCR reads were re-called with MiXCR into one record per CDR3 protein. The sample includes around 170,000 distinct CDR3 sequences, about 90% seen only once; the top ten take approximately 0.075%. J gave up 1 base and V 2 bases, and 1 base lay outside the gene matches. This CDR3 is 15 amino acids long. CDR1 is MNHNS, CDR2 SASEGT, per germline.

The origin of this receptor is a human donor in good health. The sequenced material came from CD4+ T cells from PBMCs. This sequence joins TRBV6-1 and TRBJ2-1; 8 nucleotides match TRBD2. The CDR3 coding sequence is TGTGCCAGCAGTGAACAGCGGGAGTCCTACAATGAGCAGTTCTTC. This codes for CASSEQRESYNEQFF.